This T cell receptor beta chain originates from a study of metastatic and nonmetastatic thyroid tumors. This clone was seen more than once but under ten times. Patients were all untreated before their thyroid surgery. TCRdb redid the clone calls on the PCR reads using MiXCR. The repertoire holds some 2,500 clones, with less than 25% as singletons. Specimen: adjacent normal tissue. This clonotype was obtained from a male donor with papillary thyroid cancer or a benign thyroid nodule (not recorded which). Some clones in this sample may be carry-over from other donors' samples.

The CDR3 DNA reads TGTGCCAGCAGTAGGCAGGGATATGGCTACACCTTC. Translating gives CASSRQGYGYTF. The chain recombines TRBV28 with TRBJ1-2; D is perhaps TRBD1 (5 bases). Trimming shortened V by 5 bases and J by 5 bases, and 9 bases separated the two germline ends. The CDR3 runs to 12 residues. Germline CDR1 MDHEN, CDR2 SYDVKM.